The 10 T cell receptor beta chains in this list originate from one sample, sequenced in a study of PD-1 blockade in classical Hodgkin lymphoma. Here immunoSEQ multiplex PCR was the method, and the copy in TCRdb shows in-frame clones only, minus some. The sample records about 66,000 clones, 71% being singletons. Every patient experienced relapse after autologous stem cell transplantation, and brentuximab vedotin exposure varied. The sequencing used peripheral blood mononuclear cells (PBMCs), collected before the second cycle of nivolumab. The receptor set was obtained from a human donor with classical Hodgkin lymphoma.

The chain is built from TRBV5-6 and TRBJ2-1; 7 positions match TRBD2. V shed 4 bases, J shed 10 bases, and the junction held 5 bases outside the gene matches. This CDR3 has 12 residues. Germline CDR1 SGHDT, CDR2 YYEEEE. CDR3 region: CASSAGLSEQFF. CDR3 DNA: TGTGCCAGCAGCGCGGGACTATCCGAGCAGTTCTTC.

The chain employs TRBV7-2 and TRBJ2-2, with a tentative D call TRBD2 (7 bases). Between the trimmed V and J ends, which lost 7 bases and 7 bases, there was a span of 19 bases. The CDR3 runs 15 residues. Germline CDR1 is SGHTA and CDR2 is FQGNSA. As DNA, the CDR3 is TGTGCCAGCACCCCCGGGGGGCTTGGGTTCGGGGAGCTGTTTTTT. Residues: CASTPGGLGFGELFF.

The CDR3 protein is CASSPEGDQGYEQYF. CDR3 sequence (DNA): TGTGCCAGCAGCCCGGAGGGAGACCAGGGTTACGAGCAGTACTTC. The chain recombines TRBV7-8 with TRBJ2-7, with D possibly TRBD2 on 6 matching bases. V lost 5 bases and J lost 4, with 18 bases in between. In germline, CDR1 is SGHVS, CDR2 FQNEAQ. The CDR3 sequence is 15 residues long.

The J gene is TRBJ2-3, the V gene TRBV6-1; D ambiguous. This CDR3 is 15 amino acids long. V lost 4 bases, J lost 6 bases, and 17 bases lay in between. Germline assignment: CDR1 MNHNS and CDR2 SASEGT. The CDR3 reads CASSGVLGISDTQYF. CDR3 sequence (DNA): TGTGCCAGCAGTGGTGTCTTGGGGATTTCTGATACGCAGTATTTT.

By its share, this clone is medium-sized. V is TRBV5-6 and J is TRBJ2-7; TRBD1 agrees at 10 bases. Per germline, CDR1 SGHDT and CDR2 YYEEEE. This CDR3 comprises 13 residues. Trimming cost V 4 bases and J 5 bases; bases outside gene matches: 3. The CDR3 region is CASSRGTGDEQYF. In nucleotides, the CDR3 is TGTGCCAGCAGCCGAGGGACAGGGGACGAGCAGTACTTC. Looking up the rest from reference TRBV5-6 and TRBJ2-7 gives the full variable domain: DAGVTQSPTHLIKTRGQQVTLRCSPKSGHDTVSWYQQALGQGPQFIFQYYEEEERQRGNFPDRFSGHQFPNYSSELNVNALLLGDSALYLCASSRGTGDEQYFGPGTRLTVT.

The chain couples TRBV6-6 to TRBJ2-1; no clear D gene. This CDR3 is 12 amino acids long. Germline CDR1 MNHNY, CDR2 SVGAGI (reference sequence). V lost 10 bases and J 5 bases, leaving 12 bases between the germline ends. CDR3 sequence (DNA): TGTGCCACCGGCCCATTGGACAATGAGCAGTTCTTC. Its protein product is CATGPLDNEQFF.

CDR3 DNA sequence: TGTGCCAGCAGTGCCGGGACGACAGGGTACACTGAAGCTTTCTTT. It encodes CASSAGTTGYTEAFF. The chain joins TRBV6-5 to TRBJ1-1, with TRBD1 matching 7 bases. V lost 5 bases and J lost 3; bases outside the gene matches: 9. Germline loops: CDR1 MNHEY, CDR2 SVGAGI. The CDR3 length is 15 residues.

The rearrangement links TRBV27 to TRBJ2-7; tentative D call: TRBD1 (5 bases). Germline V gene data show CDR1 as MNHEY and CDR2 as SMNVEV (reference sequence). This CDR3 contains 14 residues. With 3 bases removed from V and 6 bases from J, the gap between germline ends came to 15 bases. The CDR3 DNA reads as TGTGCCAGCAGTTTTCTACCCCAGGGTACCGAGCAGTACTTC. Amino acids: CASSFLPQGTEQYF.

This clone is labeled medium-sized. CDR3 protein: CASSLEPREDTEAFF. For the CDR3, the DNA is TGCGCCAGCAGCTTGGAACCCAGGGAGGACACTGAAGCTTTCTTT. V and J are TRBV5-1 and TRBJ1-1; D is perhaps TRBD1 (5 bases). CDR3 length: 15 amino acids. Germline CDR1 SGHRS, CDR2 YFSETQ. V lost 0 bases and J 3 bases, leaving 12 bases between the germline ends.

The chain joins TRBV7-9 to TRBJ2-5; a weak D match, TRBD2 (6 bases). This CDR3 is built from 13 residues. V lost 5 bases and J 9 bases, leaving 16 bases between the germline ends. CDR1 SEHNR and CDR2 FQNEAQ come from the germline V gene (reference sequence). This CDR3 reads CASSPRIGGAQYF. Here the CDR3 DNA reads TGTGCCAGCAGCCCCCGGATAGGAGGGGCCCAGTACTTC.